The 21 T cell receptor beta chains presented below share a single source sample, sequenced in a study of blood T cell repertoires in COVID-19. Profiled with immunoSEQ multiplex PCR; TCRdb holds only in-frame clones, not every one. The sample has some 200,000 clones; 60% to 80% are singletons. Sequencing was carried out using peripheral blood. These receptors were taken from a woman between 65 and 79 years old with acute or convalescent COVID-19.

The chain couples TRBV5-4 to TRBJ2-1; the D gene is possibly TRBD2 (5 bases). Germline values: CDR1 SGHNT, CDR2 YYREEE (reference sequence). The CDR3 is 17 residues long. Trimming shortened V by 4 bases and J by 0 bases, and 17 bases separated the two germline ends. The CDR3 region has the DNA TGTGCCAGCAGCCCACCGGACTTACTAAGCTCCTACAATGAGCAGTTCTTC. Translation: CASSPPDLLSSYNEQFF. The full variable domain, with the rest looked up from reference TRBV5-4 and TRBJ2-1, is ETGVTQSPTHLIKTRGQQVTLRCSSQSGHNTVSWYQQALGQGPQFIFQYYREEENGRGNFPPRFSGLQFPNYSSELNVNALELDDSALYLCASSPPDLLSSYNEQFFGPGTRLTVL.

V usage is TRBV5-5 and J usage is TRBJ1-3; perhaps TRBD1 as D (6 bases). Between the trimmed V and J ends, which lost 4 bases and 3 bases, there was a span of 11 bases. CDR3 length equals 14 residues. CDR1 SGHKS and CDR2 YYEKEE come from the germline V gene (reference sequence). The CDR3 loop reads CASSPQGYGNTIYF. Written as DNA, the CDR3 is TGTGCCAGCAGCCCACAGGGTTATGGAAACACCATATATTTT.

CDR3: CASSLTGPGNTIYF. The DNA of the CDR3 is TGTGCCAGCAGCTTGACAGGGCCTGGAAACACCATATATTTT. The chain uses TRBV5-4 and TRBJ1-3; the D gene is possibly TRBD1 (6 bases). This CDR3 comprises 14 residues. The V and J ends lost 1 base and 2 bases respectively, with 7 bases between them. CDR1 SGHNT and CDR2 YYREEE come from the germline V gene (reference sequence). Variable domain in full (rest from reference TRBV5-4 and TRBJ1-3): ETGVTQSPTHLIKTRGQQVTLRCSSQSGHNTVSWYQQALGQGPQFIFQYYREEENGRGNFPPRFSGLQFPNYSSELNVNALELDDSALYLCASSLTGPGNTIYFGEGSWLTVV.

This rearrangement joins TRBV29-1 to TRBJ2-1; D is possibly TRBD2 (5 bases). Trimming removed 2 bases at V and 7 bases at J, with 9 bases between. Per germline, CDR1 SQVTM and CDR2 ANQGSEA. The CDR3 contains 12 residues. Here the CDR3 reads CSVEISGNEQFF. DNA of the CDR3: TGCAGCGTTGAAATTTCGGGGAATGAGCAGTTCTTC.

The chain has TRBV12-3 or TRBV12-4 and TRBJ1-1, with D possibly being TRBD1 (5 bases). The CDR3 loop spans 12 amino acids. The ends were cut back, 3 bases at V and 4 bases at J, with 6 bases in the middle. Here the CDR3 reads CASSFGGTEAFF. CDR3 DNA: TGTGCCAGCAGTTTCGGGGGCACTGAAGCTTTCTTT.

V usage is TRBV5-1 and J usage is TRBJ1-1; TRBD1 agrees at 7 bases. V lost 0 bases, J lost 4 bases, and 9 bases stayed unmatched. The CDR3 totals 16 residues. From germline, CDR1 is SGHRS and CDR2 YFSETQ. The CDR3 region has the DNA TGCGCCAGCAGCTTGGCACCTAAGGGGGCCGGCACTGAAGCTTTCTTT. As protein: CASSLAPKGAGTEAFF. Supplemented by reference TRBV5-1 and TRBJ1-1, the full variable domain reads KAGVTQTPRYLIKTRGQQVTLSCSPISGHRSVSWYQQTPGQGLQFLFEYFSETQRNKGNFPGRFSGRQFSNSRSEMNVSTLELGDSALYLCASSLAPKGAGTEAFFGQGTRLTVV.

This clone was detected once. CDR3 DNA: TGTGCCAGCAGCGTAGACATGAACACTGAAGCTTTCTTT. Its protein product is CASSVDMNTEAFF. J is TRBJ1-1 and V is TRBV9; no reliable D call. The V and J ends lost 0 bases and 0 bases respectively, with 3 bases between them. Germline V CDR1 and CDR2: SGDLS, YYNGEE. This CDR3 contains 13 residues.

The chain has TRBV5-4 and TRBJ2-1, with D perhaps TRBD2 (6 bases). From germline, CDR1 is SGHNT and CDR2 YYREEE (reference sequence). The CDR3 contains 15 residues. V was cut by 4 bases and J by 5 bases, with 16 bases left in between. CDR3 sequence: CASSPEVAEHNEQFF. The CDR3 nucleotides read TGTGCCAGCAGCCCCGAGGTAGCGGAGCACAATGAGCAGTTCTTC.

This clone has more than one count but fewer than ten. The CDR3 spells CASSYNAGVNQPQHF. CDR3 nucleotides: TGTGCCAGCAGCTATAATGCAGGGGTTAATCAGCCCCAGCATTTT. This chain connects TRBV7-2 to TRBJ1-5; possible D gene TRBD1, 6 bases. The CDR3 is made up of 15 amino acids. V was trimmed by 4 bases and J by 4 bases, leaving 14 bases between them. The germline CDR1 and CDR2 sequences are SGHTA and FQGNSA.

The V gene is TRBV12-3 or TRBV12-4, the J gene TRBJ2-1; 13 bases map to TRBD2. V was clipped by 8 bases and J by 7 bases; unmatched bases: 2. The CDR3 length is 13 residues. The CDR3 DNA follows: TGTGCCAGCGCACTAGCGGGAGGGAATGAGCAGTTCTTC. Its protein is CASALAGGNEQFF.

The rearrangement joins TRBV7-8 to TRBJ2-5, with TRBD2 identical over 11 bases. The ends lost 1 base at V and 4 bases at J; junction bases unmatched: 5. The CDR3 has 16 amino acids. The germline V gene has CDR1 SGHVS and CDR2 FQNEAQ. The CDR3, as DNA: TGTGCCAGCAGCTTAGAACTAGCGGGAGTGGGAGAGACCCAGTACTTC. Translating gives CASSLELAGVGETQYF.

The gene calls are TRBV6-5 and TRBJ1-2; 10 positions match TRBD1. Trimming took 4 bases from V and 7 from J; bases not matched to a gene: 9. The CDR3 is made up of 15 amino acids. CDR1 MNHEY and CDR2 SVGAGI come from the germline V gene. The CDR3 nucleotides are TGTGCCAGCAGTTGGGACAGGGGATTTGTGGGTGGCTACACCTTC. Protein: CASSWDRGFVGGYTF.

This clone came up a few times. The chain recombines TRBV5-1 with TRBJ2-3, with D unresolved. CDR1 and CDR2 from the germline V gene are SGHRS and YFSETQ. The CDR3 is made up of 16 amino acids. Deletions cut 2 bases from V and 0 bases from J, with 13 bases between. CDR3 DNA: TGCGCCAGCAGCTTTACAGCTGAACCCAGCACAGATACGCAGTATTTT. Protein: CASSFTAEPSTDTQYF.

The CDR3 nucleotides are TGTGCCAGCAGTGAAATAACCGGACAGTCCTACGAGCAGTACTTC. Translating gives CASSEITGQSYEQYF. The chain carries TRBV6-1 and TRBJ2-7; D may be TRBD1 (6 bases). The germline V gene encodes CDR1 MNHNS and CDR2 SASEGT. The CDR3 spans 15 residues. Trimming took off 2 bases at V and 1 base at J, with 12 bases between the two ends.

About this clone: Distinct nucleotide sequences in the sample also encode this CDR3. This sequence joins TRBV5-4 and TRBJ2-7; no firm D call. The CDR3 contains 12 residues. V dropped 0 bases and J dropped 3 bases, with 4 bases sitting between them. CDR1 SGHNT and CDR2 YYREEE come from the germline V gene (reference sequence). This CDR3 is CASSLDGYEQYF. The CDR3 DNA reads as TGTGCCAGCAGCTTGGACGGCTACGAGCAGTACTTC.

The rearrangement uses TRBV5-1 and TRBJ2-7, with unresolved D. The V end lost 0 bases, the J end lost 4 bases, and 14 bases lay between the germline ends. Germline assignment: CDR1 SGHRS and CDR2 YFSETQ. CDR3 length: 15 residues. Written as DNA, the CDR3 is TGCGCCAGCAGCTTGGATTCTGGGCCGATTTACGAGCAGTACTTC. Translated, it gives CASSLDSGPIYEQYF. Full variable domain (rest looked up from reference TRBV5-1 and TRBJ2-7): KAGVTQTPRYLIKTRGQQVTLSCSPISGHRSVSWYQQTPGQGLQFLFEYFSETQRNKGNFPGRFSGRQFSNSRSEMNVSTLELGDSALYLCASSLDSGPIYEQYFGPGTRLTVT.

Comment on this clone: One end of the junction fails to match germline, which may point to a read error. This rearrangement joins TRBV7-6 to TRBJ2-7, with 13 nucleotides matching TRBD2. Germline V gene lookup returns CDR1 SGHVS and CDR2 FNYEAQ. The CDR3 totals 20 residues. CDR3 loop: CASSLAHSGLAGATSDEQYF. In DNA, the CDR3 is TGTGCCAGCAGCTTAGCGCACTCTGGACTAGCGGGAGCAACCTCCGACGAGCAGTACTTC.

The rearrangement links TRBV6-5 to TRBJ1-1, with TRBD1 identical over 9 bases. Germline-derived CDR1 and CDR2 are MNHEY and SVGAGI. V dropped 6 bases and J dropped 5; count of bases not matched to a gene: 7. The CDR3 has 14 residues. CDR3 in DNA: TGTGCCAGCAGGTGGGACAGGGAAAATACTGAAGCTTTCTTT. Amino acid sequence: CASRWDRENTEAFF.

DNA for the CDR3: TGCGCCAGCAGCTTGGAAGGACTAGCGGACACCGGGGAGCTGTTTTTT. It encodes CASSLEGLADTGELFF. The chain uses TRBV5-1 and TRBJ2-2, with TRBD2 identical over 10 bases. The ends lost 0 bases at V and 3 bases at J; junction bases unmatched: 2. CDR3 length: 16 amino acids. Germline lookup yields CDR1 SGHRS and CDR2 YFSETQ.

CDR3 coding DNA: TGTGCCAGCAGCTCACTCATAAATGAAAAACTGTTTTTT. Protein: CASSSLINEKLFF. The gene calls are TRBV7-2 and TRBJ1-4, with D hard to call. Germline CDR1 reads SGHTA; CDR2 reads FQGNSA. The V and J ends lost 4 bases and 5 bases respectively, with 8 bases between them. This CDR3 contains 13 residues. Variable domain in full (rest from reference TRBV7-2 and TRBJ1-4): GAGVSQSPSNKVTEKGKDVELRCDPISGHTALYWYRQSLGQGLEFLIYFQGNSAPDKSGLPSDRFSAERTGGSVSTLTIQRTQQEDSAVYLCASSSLINEKLFFGSGTQLSVL.

The chain combines TRBV28 with TRBJ2-7; maybe TRBD2 (6 bases). The CDR3 is 13 residues long. CDR1 is MDHEN and CDR2 is SYDVKM in the germline V gene. V was trimmed by 7 bases and J by 7 bases, leaving 17 bases between them. CDR3 protein: CASTFGGLGEQYF. The CDR3 bases are TGTGCCAGCACCTTTGGAGGGTTGGGAGAGCAGTACTTC.